Listed here are 10 T cell receptor beta chains from one sample, sequenced in a study of control samples from healthy donors and cancer patients. Method: immunoSEQ multiplex PCR; TCRdb's copy keeps in-frame clones and lacks some. The table has 20,000 to 25,000 clones, 84% seen once. Sequenced material: PBMCs. The source is a man in his 60s with colorectal cancer.

The chain has TRBV5-1 and TRBJ2-3; 8 bases fit TRBD2. The ends lost 7 bases at V and 5 bases at J; junction bases unmatched: 9. Germline V gives CDR1 SGHRS, CDR2 YFSETQ. This CDR3 contains 14 residues. CDR3 sequence: CASGRGADQDTQYF. CDR3 nucleotides: TGCGCCAGCGGGCGGGGGGCAGACCAAGATACGCAGTATTTT.

As for this clone: One end of the junction is discordant with germline, which a read error may explain. The J gene is TRBJ2-7, the V gene TRBV6-1; 8 nucleotides match TRBD1. The CDR3 runs 13 residues. Per germline, CDR1 MNHNS and CDR2 SASEGT. CDR3 DNA: TGTGCCAGCAGTGAAGCGATTATGGACAGGGAATTCTTC. Translation: CASSEAIMDREFF.

The chain recombines TRBV5-1 with TRBJ1-6, with D unresolved. This CDR3 spans 16 amino acids. Per the germline V gene, CDR1 is SGHRS and CDR2 is YFSETQ. Trimming stripped 0 bases from V and 4 bases from J, with 11 bases between. This chain's CDR3 is CASSLDSQPYNSPLHF. In nucleotides, the CDR3 is TGCGCCAGCAGCTTGGACAGCCAGCCATATAATTCACCCCTCCACTTT.

The chain carries TRBV24-1 and TRBJ2-3; TRBD2 agrees at 14 bases. With 9 bases clipped from V and 3 bases from J, the junction kept 4 bases outside the gene matches. The CDR3 loop spans 15 amino acids. The germline V gene encodes CDR1 KGHDR and CDR2 SFDVKD. The CDR3, as DNA: TGTGCCACCCAGGGACTAGCGGGGGATACAGATACGCAGTATTTT. It is translated as CATQGLAGDTDTQYF.

The V call is TRBV6-5, the J call TRBJ1-4, with D uncertain. This CDR3 contains 11 residues. The V gene lost 6 bases and the J gene lost 15 bases, with 14 bases spanning the gap. Germline V gene data show CDR1 as MNHEY and CDR2 as SVGAGI. In DNA form, the CDR3 reads TGTGCCAGCAGAACGGGCCTCTCTATGTTTTTT. Its translation: CASRTGLSMFF.

The chain is built from TRBV6-1 and TRBJ2-3; the D gene is possibly TRBD1 (5 bases). The V and J ends lost 3 bases and 2 bases respectively, with 18 bases between them. CDR1 is MNHNS and CDR2 is SASEGT in the germline V gene. This CDR3 region has 17 residues. CDR3 sequence reads: CASSDVKGHFLTDTQYF. The DNA for the CDR3 is TGTGCCAGCAGTGACGTGAAGGGGCATTTCCTCACAGATACGCAGTATTTT.

This clone showed up just once. The chain is built from TRBV5-1 and TRBJ2-2, with a possible D match to TRBD1 (6 bases). The CDR3 contains 16 residues. The V gene's germline CDR1 is SGHRS and CDR2 YFSETQ. V lost 4 bases and J 1 base, leaving 14 bases between the germline ends. The CDR3 coding sequence is TGCGCCAGCAGCCCGGGGACATTCTTGAACACCGGGGAGCTGTTTTTT. Amino acids: CASSPGTFLNTGELFF.

V is TRBV7-9 and J is TRBJ2-3, with TRBD2 as a possible D gene (6 bases). Between the trimmed V and J ends, which lost 5 bases and 2 bases, there was a span of 14 bases. The CDR3 consists of 15 residues. Germline-derived CDR1 and CDR2 are SEHNR and FQNEAQ (reference sequence). The CDR3 DNA sequence: TGTGCCAGCAGCCGTTCCGGGGGATCCACAGATACGCAGTATTTT. Translation: CASSRSGGSTDTQYF.

The chain recombines TRBV12-5 with TRBJ2-6; D is perhaps TRBD1 (6 bases). The V gene's germline CDR1 is LGHNT and CDR2 FRNRAP. The length of the CDR3 is 16 residues. Trimming left V 7 bases short and J 4 bases short, with 17 bases between. CDR3 protein: CASAQPWGPGANVLTF. The DNA for the CDR3 is TGTGCTAGTGCCCAACCATGGGGGCCAGGGGCCAACGTCCTGACTTTC.

The J gene is TRBJ2-1, the V gene TRBV7-9; weak D call: TRBD2 (6 bases). CDR3 length: 14 residues. Trimming cost V 0 bases and J 10 bases, with 13 bases left between them. Germline lookup yields CDR1 SEHNR and CDR2 FQNEAQ (reference sequence). CDR3 loop: CASSLAIGGIEQFF. For the CDR3, the DNA is TGTGCCAGCAGCTTAGCAATTGGAGGGATCGAGCAGTTCTTC.